The rows below give T cell receptor beta chains drawn from one sample of a study of OX40 agonist ivuxolimab in advanced cancers. Generated by immunoSEQ multiplex PCR, the TCRdb table keeps only in-frame clones and is missing some. This table holds approximately 70,000 clones, roughly 84% found once. The sample here was CD4+ or CD8+ T cells sorted from blood, taken in a trial of the OX40 agonist ivuxolimab. These receptors were obtained from an adult with an advanced solid tumor such as melanoma, head and neck, liver or kidney cancer. CDR3s include the opening cysteine and the closing phenylalanine or tryptophan. The D gene is left open where the match is weak. Not every row has a clone size; where given, it reads once, few, many or a size class.

.,TRBV6-1,.,TRBJ2-7,TGTGCCAGCAGTGAGAACTACGTCTACGAGCAGTACTTC,CASSENYVYEQYF
.,TRBV14,.,TRBJ1-1,TGTGCCAGCAGCCCAGGGGTATTAATCAAGACCGTCCGTGAAGCTTTCTTT,CASSPGVLIKTVREAFF
.,TRBV5-1,.,TRBJ1-1,TGCGCCAGCAGCTTGGCCGGGGGTTACACTGAAGCTTTCTTT,CASSLAGGYTEAFF
TRBD1,TRBV7-8,.,TRBJ1-4,TGTGCCAGCAGCTTATATCAGGGGGCTAATGAAAAACTGTTTTTT,CASSLYQGANEKLFF
.,TRBV30,.,TRBJ2-3,TGTGCCTGGAGACTAGTCGATACGCAGTATTTT,CAWRLVDTQYF
.,TRBV28,.,TRBJ2-5,TGTGCCAGCACGACGGGGAACCAAGAGACCCAGTACTTC,CASTTGNQETQYF
.,TRBV23-1,once,TRBJ2-7,TGCGCCAGCAGTCAACACCGAGCCTCTTACGAGCAGTACTTC,CASSQHRASYEQYF
TRBD1,TRBV10-3,.,TRBJ1-2,TGTGCCATCAGTGAGCAGCAGGGGGGGAGCACCTTC,CAISEQQGGSTF
TRBD1,TRBV7-2,.,TRBJ2-5,TGTGCCAGCAGCTTAAACAGGGGAGAGACCCAGTACTTC,CASSLNRGETQYF
.,TRBV7-8,.,TRBJ2-7,TGTGCCAGCAGCCCCCGAGCCTGGGGACTCCCCGGGGTTGAGCAGTACTTC,CASSPRAWGLPGVEQYF